This TCR beta chain stems from a study of cytomegalovirus exposure and HLA in healthy donors. The PCR used 60 Vbeta and 13 Jbeta primers. Sequencing was performed with immunoSEQ multiplex PCR; in TCRdb, only in-frame clones are kept and a portion is missing. The table lists around 100,000 clones, 74% of them singletons. Deletions cut 4 bases from V and 8 bases from J, with 14 bases between. CDR1 and CDR2 (germline): SGHTA, FQGNSA. CDR3 length equals 13 residues. The count of this clone is one. The sequence was collected from a woman aged 40-49 years in good health and CMV-seropositive. The sample was PBMCs. The gene calls are TRBV7-2 and TRBJ1-2, with unresolved D. Written as DNA, the CDR3 is TGTGCCAGCAGCTCGATAATGCGGATCGGCTACACCTTC. As protein: CASSSIMRIGYTF.